A selection of T cell receptor beta chains follows, all from one sample in a study of OX40 agonist ivuxolimab in advanced cancers. Only in-frame clones appear in the TCRdb table, and some are missing; sequencing was by immunoSEQ multiplex PCR. The repertoire has 90,000 to 120,000 clones, more than 85% of them found once; the top ten carry about 1.2%. Sequencing used CD4+ or CD8+ T cells sorted from blood, obtained in a trial of the OX40 agonist ivuxolimab. These receptors came from an adult with an advanced solid tumor such as melanoma, head and neck, liver or kidney cancer. Both conserved end residues are part of each CDR3. The order of the fields is clone size, D gene, V gene, J gene, CDR3 DNA, CDR3 protein. A D gene is named only where the DNA matches it firmly. For some rows the clone size is stated as once, few or many, or as a class when expanded; others skip it.

>NA|NA|TRBV5-4|TRBJ2-1
TGTGCCAGCAGCCCGGGGGGCCAGAGAAACAATGAGCAGTTCTTC
CASSPGGQRNNEQFF
>NA|NA|TRBV28|TRBJ1-5
TGTGCCAGCAGTCCCCGCGGTTATAGCAATCAGCCCCAGCATTTT
CASSPRGYSNQPQHF
>NA|TRBD1|TRBV27|TRBJ1-4
TGTGCCAGCAGTTCCGGGACAGGCGTTCTATGGAATGAAAAACTGTTTTTT
CASSSGTGVLWNEKLFF
>NA|NA|TRBV7-9|TRBJ2-3
TGTGCCAGCAGCTATTTGCGGGGATCCGCCACAGATACGCAGTATTTT
CASSYLRGSATDTQYF
>once|NA|TRBV29-1|TRBJ2-1
TGCAGCGTTGAGGTAGTACAGCGCAATGAGCAGTTCTTC
CSVEVVQRNEQFF
>NA|NA|TRBV11-3|TRBJ1-2
TGTGCCAGCAGCCCCCACCTTATAGCTAACTATGGCTACACCTTC
CASSPHLIANYGYTF
>NA|NA|TRBV5-1|TRBJ2-5
TGCGCCAGCAGGACAGGCCTCTCTGGGGAGACCCAGTACTTC
CASRTGLSGETQYF
>NA|TRBD1|TRBV4-3|TRBJ1-5
TGCGCCAGCAGCCAAGGTGTGACAGGGTATCAGCCCCAGCATTTT
CASSQGVTGYQPQHF
>NA|NA|TRBV11-2|TRBJ2-5
TGTGCCAGCAGCTTAGGGTCAGCGCAAGAGACCCAGTACTTC
CASSLGSAQETQYF
>NA|TRBD1|TRBV19|TRBJ1-1
TGTGCCAGTAGTGTCGGGACAGGGAGAGGGGGAACTGAAGCTTTCTTT
CASSVGTGRGGTEAFF
>NA|TRBD2|TRBV7-9|TRBJ2-7
TGTGCCAGCAGGGTTACCGGGACTAGCGGGCTCTACGAGCAGTACTTC
CASRVTGTSGLYEQYF
>NA|NA|TRBV15|TRBJ1-1
TGTGCCACCAGCTCTACCACCGGATCTGAAGCTTTCTTT
CATSSTTGSEAFF
>NA|NA|TRBV5-4|TRBJ1-1
TGTGCCAGCAGCTTGGATGGGATAATGAACACTGAAGCTTTCTTT
CASSLDGIMNTEAFF
>NA|NA|TRBV5-1|TRBJ2-7
TGCGCCAGCAGCTTGGCCCCGGGGACCCAGGGCGTTAGCGAGCAGTACTTC
CASSLAPGTQGVSEQYF
>NA|NA|TRBV7-2|TRBJ1-1
TGTGCCAGCAGCTTAGCACCCGTGGGGACTGAAGCTTTCTTT
CASSLAPVGTEAFF
>NA|NA|TRBV5-4|TRBJ2-3
TGTGCCAGCAGCTTGGACCTAGCTCCCACAGATACGCAGTATTTT
CASSLDLAPTDTQYF
>NA|NA|TRBV18|TRBJ1-4
TGTGCCAGCTCACGGACAAATGGGGATGAAAAACTGTTTTTT
CASSRTNGDEKLFF
>NA|NA|TRBV6-1|TRBJ2-7
TGTGCCAGCAGTGGCGGGACAGCTATCTACGAGCAGTACTTC
CASSGGTAIYEQYF
>NA|NA|TRBV28|TRBJ2-1
TGTGCCAGCAGTTTTGTCAGGCCATCCTACAATGAGCAGTTCTTC
CASSFVRPSYNEQFF
>NA|NA|TRBV6-5|TRBJ1-1
TGTGCCAGCAGTTACAGGGTCCTCACTGAAGCTTTCTTT
CASSYRVLTEAFF
>NA|NA|TRBV5-1|TRBJ1-3
TGCGCCAGCAGCGCTTTCCCGGGCGCGACCTTGATGGACACCATATATTTT
CASSAFPGATLMDTIYF
>NA|TRBD2|TRBV6-5|TRBJ2-7
TGTGCCAGCACCGTAGCGGGGGATTTCTACGAGCAGTACTTC
CASTVAGDFYEQYF
>NA|TRBD1|TRBV12-5|TRBJ1-2
TGTGCTAGTGGTTTGGAGGGACAGAACTATGGCTACACCTTC
CASGLEGQNYGYTF
>NA|NA|TRBV9|TRBJ1-1
TGTGCCTCCAGACCCTGGGTCAGCAACACTGAAGCTTTCTTT
CASRPWVSNTEAFF
>NA|NA|TRBV11-2|TRBJ2-2
TGTGCCAGCAGCCTCGGGTTAGGGGCCGGGGAGCTGTTTTTT
CASSLGLGAGELFF
>NA|TRBD1|TRBV6-5|TRBJ1-2
TGTGCCAGCAGTTCGGACAGGGGATGGCATGGCTACACCTTC
CASSSDRGWHGYTF
>NA|TRBD2|TRBV27|TRBJ2-1
TGTGCCAGCAGTTTAGGGACTAGCGGGATCTTTGAGCAGTTCTTC
CASSLGTSGIFEQFF
>NA|NA|TRBV7-2|TRBJ1-1
TGTGCCAGCAGCTTAGGGACAGTAAACACTGAAGCTTTCTTT
CASSLGTVNTEAFF
>NA|TRBD1|TRBV5-1|TRBJ1-2
TGCGCCAGCAGCTTGTATGGACAGGTGATGGAGGGCTACACCTTC
CASSLYGQVMEGYTF
>NA|TRBD1|TRBV28|TRBJ1-4
TGTGCCAGCAGTCCCCGGACAGGCTGGGGTGAAAAACTGTTTTTT
CASSPRTGWGEKLFF
>NA|TRBD2|TRBV10-3|TRBJ2-3
TGTGCCATCAGTCTGACCGGGACTAGCGGGACTCTGACAGATACGCAGTATTTT
CAISLTGTSGTLTDTQYF
>NA|NA|TRBV11-2|TRBJ1-1
TGTGCCAGCAGCTTAGATCCGGGGGTCACTGAAGCTTTCTTT
CASSLDPGVTEAFF